This TCR beta chain stems from a study of blood T cells in healthy people across ages (dated by TCRdb to 2014 to 2015). For context, the study as a whole: Template switching captured roughly one uniquely barcoded TCR beta cDNA molecule per two T cells in model experiments. To track age-related changes in TCR beta repertoire diversity, the study relied on deep sequencing normalized with unique cDNA molecular identifiers. The donors were split into four age groups: young (average around 15 years), middle-aged (39), aged (over 55) and long-lived (under 90). To avoid experimental bias, donors of different ages were distributed randomly across sequencing lanes. Using the same blood draw, the study looked at two additional independent replicas of 1 million unique cDNA reads for two donors, one aged 18 to 30 and the other aged 80 or older.

Library preparation used 5' RACE. TCRdb names Illumina HiSeq 2500 as the instrument used. A second roughly 6 to 11 cycle PCR used a sample-barcoded 5' primer and a J-beta primer mix. Each TCR beta cDNA molecule received a unique molecular identifier from a template-switch 5' adaptor carrying 12 random nucleotides. Each sample yielded at least 3 million CDR3-containing paired-end reads. The Mint cDNA synthesis kit, primed by a TRBC-specific oligonucleotide, was used to synthesize first-strand cDNA from all RNA. After uracil-DNA glycosylase treatment, a first 18-cycle PCR used universal primers M1SS and BC2_uni_R on all cDNA. Processing in the source paper ran as follows. Each sample was normalized by randomly selecting 1 million high-quality reads, each carrying a distinct molecular identifier. Reads with shared molecular identifiers were discarded instead of being binned into consensus sequences. MiTCR, set to a Q25 quality threshold and the strictest error-elimination algorithm, was used for CDR3 identification, clonotype clustering and error correction. A nonparametric unseen species model with Euler transformation was used to estimate a lower bound on total TCR beta diversity. TCRdb reanalyzed the raw reads on its own, using fastp at Q25 for trimming and MiXCR for clone calling, and kept in-frame beta chains. Entries that share a CDR3 protein sequence are merged under the most common genes and DNA. TCRdb, rather than the study authors, made the V and J calls. For this sample the table gives some 1.5 million distinct CDR3 sequences, of which about 28% were detected only once. 7.7% of the sample is in the top ten clones.

V is pared back by 3 bases and J by 5 bases, with 17 bases lying between the germline termini. The germline V gene sets CDR1 to SGHRS and CDR2 to YFSETQ. Counted from cysteine to phenylalanine, this CDR3 has 15 amino acids. The only DNA kept is the CDR3, 45 bases in frame from the first base. Summary of the overall study and its limitations: As age increased, observed TCR beta diversity per million T cells dropped in a roughly linear way, and a significant reduction was already evident by age 40. Observed TCR beta diversity correlated strongly with the percentage of naive T cells measured by flow cytometry. Estimates of total diversity based on one million sequenced T cells were regarded as lower bounds and as underestimates. Donor CMV infection status was unknown, potentially confounding age-related changes in expanded clonotypes. The long-lived group showed more naive CD4+ T cells, fewer expanded clones and increased TCR diversity than the aged group, suggesting age selection. Because profiling used bulk unsorted PBMCs, naive and antigen-experienced compartments could not be compared conclusively.

The donors were roughly 38 Caucasian individuals from Russia, aged roughly 6 to 95 years, who were systemically healthy. Ten milliliters of peripheral blood were drawn from each donor into EDTA-treated Vacutainer tubes. Ficoll-Paque density-gradient centrifugation was used to isolate PBMCs, with at least 6 million obtained per sample. Trizol reagent was used to extract total RNA from the PBMCs, yielding at least 6 micrograms per sample. Naive CD45RAhigh/CD27high T cell percentages were measured by flow cytometry on a PBMC aliquot from every donor. As concerns this clonotype: Its antigen specificity is not known. Per-base qualities were not stored, and no clone one base away is much larger.

The V and J genes are TRBV5-1 and TRBJ1-2; tentative D gene TRBD1, with 6 bases matching. This receptor was obtained from a woman in her twenties or thirties in good health. The sample taken for sequencing was blood. The CDR3 region reads CASSYLPDSGYGYTF. In nucleotides, the sequence is TGCGCCAGCAGCTATCTCCCGGACAGCGGATATGGCTACACCTTC. Outside the CDR3, residues come from the reference TRBV5-1 and TRBJ1-2 proteins, so the full variable domain is: KAGVTQTPRYLIKTRGQQVTLSCSPISGHRSVSWYQQTPGQGLQFLFEYFSETQRNKGNFPGRFSGRQFSNSRSEMNVSTLELGDSALYLCASSYLPDSGYGYTFGSGTRLTVV.